Below, 26 T cell receptor beta chains from the same sample are listed, as sequenced in a study of OX40 agonist ivuxolimab in advanced cancers. Profiled with immunoSEQ multiplex PCR; TCRdb holds only in-frame clones, not every one. The table shows 50,000 to 70,000 clones, with around 81% occurring only once. The sequencing here drew on CD4+ or CD8+ T cells sorted from blood, taken in a trial of the OX40 agonist ivuxolimab. The receptors here all came from an adult with an advanced solid tumor such as melanoma, head and neck, liver or kidney cancer.

This sequence joins TRBV2 and TRBJ2-4, with D tentatively TRBD2 (6 bases). CDR1 and CDR2 from the germline V gene are SNHLY and FYNNEI. Between the trimmed V and J ends, which lost 5 bases and 4 bases, there was a span of 18 bases. The CDR3 covers 16 residues. This CDR3 reads CASSSGRRAQKNIQYF. CDR3 nucleotides: TGTGCCAGCAGTTCGGGGAGGAGGGCCCAAAAAAACATTCAGTACTTC. Variable domain in full (rest from reference TRBV2 and TRBJ2-4): EPEVTQTPSHQVTQMGQEVILRCVPISNHLYFYWYRQILGQKVEFLVSFYNNEISEKSEIFDDQFSVERPDGSNFTLKIRSTKLEDSAMYFCASSSGRRAQKNIQYFGAGTRLSVL.

V gene TRBV11-2 combines with J gene TRBJ2-3; possibly TRBD2 for D (6 bases). V dropped 5 bases and J dropped 2 bases, with 14 bases sitting between them. Germline V gives CDR1 SGHAT, CDR2 FQNNGV. The CDR3 is made up of 15 amino acids. CDR3: CASSLGAGPTDTQYF. The CDR3 nucleotides read TGTGCCAGCAGCCTTGGGGCGGGGCCCACAGATACGCAGTATTTT.

The chain is built from TRBV11-3 and TRBJ2-2; D gene uncertain. The length of the CDR3 is 12 residues. Per germline, CDR1 SGHNT and CDR2 YENEEA. V was shortened by 0 bases and J by 7 bases, with 3 bases between the two germline ends. The CDR3 DNA reads TGTGCCAGCAGCTTAGAAGTCGGGGAGCTGTTTTTT. Protein: CASSLEVGELFF.

The chain uses TRBV6-4 and TRBJ2-1; TRBD2 matches at 7 bases. The germline V gene has CDR1 MRHNA and CDR2 SNTAGT. The V segment lost 4 bases and the J segment 1 base; nucleotides outside the gene matches: 4. The CDR3 has 15 residues. This CDR3 reads CASSATSYSYNEQFF. DNA of the CDR3: TGTGCCAGCAGTGCGACTAGCTATTCCTACAATGAGCAGTTCTTC.

V gene TRBV6-1 combines with J gene TRBJ1-2; maybe TRBD1 (5 bases). The CDR3 has 13 amino acids. CDR1 is MNHNS and CDR2 is SASEGT in the germline V gene. Trimming took 2 bases from V and 3 from J, leaving 7 bases between them. The CDR3 region is CASSETGDYGYTF. The DNA for the CDR3 is TGTGCCAGCAGTGAAACGGGGGACTATGGCTACACCTTC.

The rearrangement links TRBV5-5 to TRBJ2-2; TRBD2 agrees at 8 bases. Germline V gene data show CDR1 as SGHKS and CDR2 as YYEKEE (reference sequence). This CDR3 is built from 15 residues. J gave up 5 bases and V 2 bases, and 5 bases lay outside the gene matches. The CDR3 region is CASSFAVAGTGELFF. CDR3 in DNA: TGTGCCAGCAGCTTCGCGGTAGCGGGGACCGGGGAGCTGTTTTTT.

The CDR3 region has the DNA TGCGCCAGCAGCTCAGGGACAGGGTTACGGACAGATACGCAGTATTTT. This encodes CASSSGTGLRTDTQYF. V gene TRBV5-1 combines with J gene TRBJ2-3; the match to TRBD1 covers 9 bases. J gave up 3 bases and V 3 bases, and 8 bases lay outside the gene matches. Germline lookup yields CDR1 SGHRS and CDR2 YFSETQ. The CDR3 loop spans 16 amino acids.

This clone is a singleton in its sample. The chain links TRBV7-9 to TRBJ2-7, with TRBD1 matching 7 bases. V was pared by 3 bases and J by 2 bases, with 7 bases of the junction left unmatched. Per germline, CDR1 SEHNR and CDR2 FQNEAQ (reference sequence). The CDR3 length is 15 residues. The CDR3: CASSFTRDSTYEQYF. CDR3 bases: TGTGCCAGCAGCTTCACCCGGGACAGTACCTACGAGCAGTACTTC.

This clone was observed a handful of times. The chain recombines TRBV10-3 with TRBJ2-3; 15 nucleotides agree with TRBD2. Unmatched junction bases numbered 4, after V lost 4 bases and J lost 5 bases. CDR3 length: 16 residues. Germline assignment: CDR1 ENHRY and CDR2 SYGVKD. The CDR3 DNA reads as TGTGCCATCAGTGTCGGACTAGCGGGAGGGGGAGATACGCAGTATTTT. As protein: CAISVGLAGGGDTQYF.

The V and J genes are TRBV5-1 and TRBJ1-2; 7 bases align to TRBD1. The CDR3 is 13 amino acids. The V gene end was trimmed by 3 bases and the J gene end by 8 bases; junction bases not matched to a gene: 7. CDR1 is SGHRS, CDR2 YFSETQ, per germline. CDR3 sequence (DNA): TGCGCCAGCAGCTCCCCAGACAGGGCCGGCTACACCTTC. It translates to CASSSPDRAGYTF.

DNA of the CDR3: TGTGCCAGTACCCCCCGGCACGGAGGAAGAAAAAATGAAAAACTGTTTTTT. Translation gives CASTPRHGGRKNEKLFF. The chain employs TRBV19 and TRBJ1-4; D is ambiguous. The length of the CDR3 is 17 residues. Trimming removed 7 bases at V and 5 bases at J, with 23 bases between. Germline lookup yields CDR1 LNHDA and CDR2 SQIVND (reference sequence).

The chain is built from TRBV9 and TRBJ2-5, with 9 bases matching TRBD2. Germline V gene lookup returns CDR1 SGDLS and CDR2 YYNGEE. V dropped 2 bases and J dropped 5; count of bases not matched to a gene: 7. This CDR3 is 15 amino acids long. CDR3 region: CASSVGSGGTETQYF. As DNA, the CDR3 is TGTGCCAGCAGCGTTGGAAGCGGGGGGACGGAGACCCAGTACTTC.

The chain links TRBV9 to TRBJ2-3; TRBD1 matches 7 bases. Trimming at V came to 0 bases and at J to 2 bases, leaving 6 bases not matched to a gene. This CDR3 region has 16 residues. Germline V gives CDR1 SGDLS, CDR2 YYNGEE. DNA of the CDR3: TGTGCCAGCAGCGTAGAGGGACAGATTTTCACAGATACGCAGTATTTT. Amino acids: CASSVEGQIFTDTQYF.

This clone has a single count. The chain carries TRBV5-1 and TRBJ1-4, with D possibly matching TRBD1 (5 bases). CDR1 is SGHRS and CDR2 is YFSETQ in the germline V gene. This CDR3 spans 14 amino acids. Trimming took off 0 bases at V and 5 bases at J, with 8 bases between the two ends. The CDR3 DNA sequence: TGCGCCAGCAGCTTGGCCGGGGCGAATGAAAAACTGTTTTTT. This codes for CASSLAGANEKLFF.

The chain employs TRBV9 and TRBJ1-1; D is perhaps TRBD1 (6 bases). Germline V CDR1 and CDR2: SGDLS, YYNGEE. V lost 0 bases and J lost 8, with 11 bases in between. The CDR3 sequence is 13 residues long. This CDR3 reads CASSVDSGGEAFF. CDR3 DNA: TGTGCCAGCAGCGTAGATTCCGGGGGCGAAGCTTTCTTT. The entire variable domain, with the rest obtained from reference TRBV9 and TRBJ1-1, is as follows: DSGVTQTPKHLITATGQRVTLRCSPRSGDLSVYWYQQSLDQGLQFLIQYYNGEERAKGNILERFSAQQFPDLHSELNLSSLELGDSALYFCASSVDSGGEAFFGQGTRLTVV.

The V gene is TRBV5-1, the J gene TRBJ2-7; possible D gene TRBD1, 6 bases. The CDR3 runs to 12 residues. Germline CDR1 and CDR2: SGHRS and YFSETQ. Trimming cost V 5 bases and J 3 bases, with 9 bases left between them. The CDR3 DNA follows: TGCGCCAGCAGGGACAGTCACTACGAGCAGTACTTC. It yields the protein CASRDSHYEQYF.

Points on this clone: This sample also contains other DNA sequences that code for the same CDR3. The CDR3 region is CASSPPGQGSYEQYF. As DNA, the CDR3 is TGTGCCAGCTCACCGCCGGGACAGGGATCCTACGAGCAGTACTTC. The chain is built from TRBV18 and TRBJ2-7; 9 nucleotides align to TRBD1. CDR1 and CDR2 from the germline V gene are KGHSH and LQKENI. The CDR3 loop spans 15 amino acids. V gave up 3 bases and J gave up 1 base; unmatched junction bases: 4.

This sequence joins TRBV6-1 and TRBJ2-3; TRBD2 matches at 8 bases. Germline values: CDR1 MNHNS, CDR2 SASEGT. V shed 1 base and J 8 bases; nucleotides not matched to a gene: 8. The CDR3 totals 15 residues. DNA for the CDR3: TGTGCCAGCAGTGAAGTAGCGGGGAAGAGGTCTACGCAGTATTTT. Translating gives CASSEVAGKRSTQYF.

This rearrangement joins TRBV7-8 to TRBJ2-7; 7 bases match TRBD2. Trimming took 2 bases from V and 3 from J; bases not matched to a gene: 7. The CDR3 sequence is 15 residues long. Per the germline V gene, CDR1 is SGHVS and CDR2 is FQNEAQ. CDR3 in DNA: TGTGCCAGCAGCTTAAGGGAGGGTCTTTTCTACGAGCAGTACTTC. It codes for CASSLREGLFYEQYF.

The chain couples TRBV7-2 to TRBJ2-7; D gene unclear. The CDR3 covers 11 residues. V shed 5 bases and J shed 2 bases, with 4 bases lying between them. The germline V gene encodes CDR1 SGHTA and CDR2 FQGNSA. CDR3 residues: CASSAAYEQYF. The CDR3 DNA is TGTGCCAGCAGCGCCGCCTACGAGCAGTACTTC. Complete variable domain (other parts from reference TRBV7-2 and TRBJ2-7): GAGVSQSPSNKVTEKGKDVELRCDPISGHTALYWYRQSLGQGLEFLIYFQGNSAPDKSGLPSDRFSAERTGGSVSTLTIQRTQQEDSAVYLCASSAAYEQYFGPGTRLTVT.

This clone appeared a single time. The genes are TRBV2 and TRBJ1-2, with D perhaps TRBD1 (5 bases). V was shortened by 8 bases and J by 4 bases, with 14 bases between the two germline ends. Germline values: CDR1 SNHLY, CDR2 FYNNEI. The CDR3 has 13 amino acids. CDR3 sequence: CASYGTPSYGYTF. CDR3 nucleotide sequence: TGTGCCAGCTACGGGACGCCTAGCTATGGCTACACCTTC.

The J gene is TRBJ2-7, the V gene TRBV5-5; unclear D gene. Germline loops: CDR1 SGHKS, CDR2 YYEKEE (reference sequence). Deletions cut 2 bases from V and 3 bases from J, with 21 bases between. This CDR3 region has 17 residues. The CDR3 loop is CASSLFLGRQILYEQYF. The CDR3 DNA reads TGTGCCAGCAGCTTATTCCTCGGCAGGCAAATTCTCTACGAGCAGTACTTC. Complete variable domain (other parts from reference TRBV5-5 and TRBJ2-7): DAGVTQSPTHLIKTRGQQVTLRCSPISGHKSVSWYQQVLGQGPQFIFQYYEKEERGRGNFPDRFSARQFPNYSSELNVNALLLGDSALYLCASSLFLGRQILYEQYFGPGTRLTVT.

This sequence joins TRBV18 and TRBJ1-4; 10 bases fit TRBD1. J gave up 8 bases and V 1 base, and 7 bases lay outside the gene matches. The CDR3 has 16 residues. Germline V gene lookup returns CDR1 KGHSH and CDR2 LQKENI. CDR3 bases: TGTGCCAGCTCACCACGACCGGGACAGGGGTACGAAAAACTGTTTTTT. Translating it yields CASSPRPGQGYEKLFF.

In this sample, this clone turned up a few times. This chain uses TRBV6-5 with TRBJ1-2; 7 nucleotides line up with TRBD1. Unmatched junction bases numbered 5, after V lost 5 bases and J lost 8 bases. The CDR3 loop spans 12 amino acids. Germline V gene sequence: CDR1 MNHEY, CDR2 SVGAGI. The CDR3, as DNA: TGTGCCAGCAGTACAGGGGTGGGAGGCTACACCTTC. This gives the protein CASSTGVGGYTF.

The chain couples TRBV19 to TRBJ2-3; D possibly corresponds to TRBD2 (7 bases). Trimming took 6 bases from V and 1 from J, leaving 17 bases between them. The V gene's germline CDR1 is LNHDA and CDR2 SQIVND (reference sequence). The CDR3 is 16 amino acids. Here the CDR3 DNA reads TGTGCCAGTAGCAGGTGGGGGGGCCTGGGCACAGATACGCAGTATTTT. It encodes CASSRWGGLGTDTQYF.

The V and J genes are TRBV30 and TRBJ2-7, with D possibly TRBD1 on 5 matching bases. This CDR3 is 12 amino acids long. V lost 0 bases to trimming and J lost 5 bases, with 8 bases between them. Germline CDR1 is GTSNPN and CDR2 is SVGIG (reference sequence). CDR3 amino acids: CAWSVLGHEQYF. CDR3 in DNA: TGTGCCTGGAGTGTATTGGGGCACGAGCAGTACTTC.